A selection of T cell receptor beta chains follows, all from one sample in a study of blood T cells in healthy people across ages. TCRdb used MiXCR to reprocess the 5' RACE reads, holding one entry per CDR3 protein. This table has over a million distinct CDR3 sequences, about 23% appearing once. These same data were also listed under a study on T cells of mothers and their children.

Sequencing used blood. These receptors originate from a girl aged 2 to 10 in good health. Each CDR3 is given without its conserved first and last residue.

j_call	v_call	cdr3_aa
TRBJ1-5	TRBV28	ASSPHSQSNQPQH
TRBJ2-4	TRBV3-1	ASSQEYLAKNIQY
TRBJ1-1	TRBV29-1	SVASGGSTEAF
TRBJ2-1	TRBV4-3	ASSQGASGGADEQF
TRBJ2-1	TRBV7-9	ASSPLGTGGEEQF
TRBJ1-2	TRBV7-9	ASSLTGALYGYT
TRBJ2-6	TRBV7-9	ASSPSRLADSSGANVLT
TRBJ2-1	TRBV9	ASSVGRHSSYNEQF
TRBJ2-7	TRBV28	ASSTGSVYEQY
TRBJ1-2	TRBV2	ASGGGGLGYGYT
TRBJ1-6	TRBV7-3	TSSLRGQGNSPLH
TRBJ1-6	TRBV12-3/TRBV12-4	ARSSDRGNSPLH
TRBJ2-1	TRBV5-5	ASSFHSFEQF
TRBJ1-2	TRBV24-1	ATSDTDRGYGYT
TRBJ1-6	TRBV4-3	ASSQAEDGNSPLH
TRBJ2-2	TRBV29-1	SGEAGSNTGELF
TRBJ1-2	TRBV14	ASSQASERVNYGYT
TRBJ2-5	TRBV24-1	ATSEGTGGKLF
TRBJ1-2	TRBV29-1	SVRMDRNYGYT
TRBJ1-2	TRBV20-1	SASGRMTDYGYT
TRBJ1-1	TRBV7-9	ASRMDMGEAF
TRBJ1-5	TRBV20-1	SARGQERSQPQH
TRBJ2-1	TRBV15	ATSLTGPLVNEQF
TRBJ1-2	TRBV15	ATSREPDRPLNYGYT
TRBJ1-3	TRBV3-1	ASSQDGFTGNTIY
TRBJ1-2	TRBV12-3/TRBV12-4	ASSGSDRAPGYT
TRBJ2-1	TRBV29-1	SVVNSGTNEQF